The rows below give T cell receptor beta chains drawn from one sample of a study of tumor and adjacent non-tumor tissue in lung cancer. MiXCR, applied by TCRdb to the multiplex PCR reads, yields one record per CDR3 protein. The data contain over 60,000 distinct CDR3 sequences, roughly 76% of them singletons. Material for sequencing was lung tumor tissue. Receptor source: a woman aged 50 to 65 with non-small cell lung cancer. CDR3s include the opening cysteine and the closing phenylalanine or tryptophan. A D gene is named only where the DNA matches it firmly. Not every row has a clone size; where given, it reads once, few, many or a size class.

v_call	j_call	d_call	clone_size	cdr3_aa	cdr3_nt
TRBV29-1	TRBJ2-1	TRBD2	few	CSAILAGGVNELFF	TGCAGCGCTATCCTAGCGGGAGGTGTCAATGAGCTGTTCTTC
TRBV11-2	TRBJ2-1	NA	NA	CASSLGIEQIF	TGTGCCAGTAGTTTAGGGATTGAGCAGATCTTC
TRBV11-2	TRBJ2-1	TRBD2	NA	CASTPEGGGSSYDEQLF	TGTGCCAGCACCCCAGAGGGCGGGGGGAGCTCCTACGATGAGCAGTTATTC
TRBV20-1	TRBJ2-1	TRBD2	NA	CSARSLSRRDYVQFF	TGCAGTGCTAGATCTCTTAGCAGGAGGGACTATGTGCAGTTCTTC
TRBV6-2/TRBV6-3	TRBJ2-3	NA	NA	CVSNYSEGSAQYF	TGTGTCAGCAATTACTCGGAGGGTTCGGCGCAGTATTTT
TRBV11-2	TRBJ2-7	NA	NA	CASSPCTTSSYEQYF	TGTGCCAGCAGCCCTTGTACTACCAGTTCCTACGAGCAGTACTTC
TRBV6-5	TRBJ2-4	TRBD1	once	CAISVTHLQGRNIQYF	TGTGCCATCAGTGTCACTCATTTACAGGGGAGAAACATTCAGTACTTC
TRBV20-1	TRBJ1-1	TRBD1	NA	CSVRVMTGWTEAFF	TGCAGTGTTAGAGTCATGACAGGGTGGACTGAAGCTTTCTTT
TRBV20-1	TRBJ1-2	TRBD1	NA	CSVIEGQGFYYGYNF	TGCAGTGTTATAGAGGGACAGGGGTTTTATTATGGCTACAACTTC
TRBV28	TRBJ1-5	NA	NA	CTSRFHGTDRNQPQDF	TGTACCAGCAGATTTCATGGGACGGATAGAAATCAGCCCCAGGATTTT
TRBV4-1	TRBJ2-7	TRBD1	NA	CDSRLDPGTGYEQYF	TGCGACAGCAGACTTGACCCCGGGACAGGGTACGAGCAGTATTTC
TRBV20-1	TRBJ2-7	TRBD1	NA	CSGSQGAKEQNF	TGCAGTGGTAGCCAGGGGGCGAAGGAGCAGAACTTC
TRBV5-1	TRBJ1-4	TRBD1	many	CASSWGQGATTNEKLFF	TGCGCCAGCAGCTGGGGACAGGGGGCTACAACTAATGAAAAACTGTTTTTT
TRBV29-1	TRBJ2-3	NA	once	CSVVLFLGPGGTQYF	TGCAGCGTCGTCTTATTTCTCGGACCTGGGGGGACGCAGTATTTT
TRBV19	TRBJ2-7	NA	NA	CVSSMKGYEQYF	TGTGTCAGTAGTATGAAAGGCTACGAGCAGTACTTC
TRBV20-1	TRBJ2-7	TRBD2	NA	CSVREISGNTYEQYF	TGCAGTGTTAGGGAGATAAGCGGGAACACCTACGAGCAGTACTTC
TRBV4-1	TRBJ2-3	TRBD2	NA	CVSSQEPSSGSIDTQYF	TGCGTCAGCAGCCAAGAACCTTCTAGCGGAAGCATAGATACGCAGTATTTT
TRBV20-1	TRBJ1-6	TRBD1	NA	CSARDHRTGRSTSLHF	TGCAGTGCTAGAGATCACAGGACAGGGCGGAGTACATCCCTCCACTTT
TRBV20-1	TRBJ2-7	NA	NA	CSVSGDGGRRYEQYF	TGCAGTGTTAGTGGGGACGGGGGCCGCCGCTACGAGCAGTACTTC
TRBV7-8	TRBJ2-3	TRBD2	NA	CASNYRLAGSTDTQYF	TGTGCCAGCAACTATAGACTAGCGGGGAGCACAGATACGCAATATTTT
TRBV29-1	TRBJ2-1	NA	NA	CSVIRITYNEQFF	TGCAGCGTTATAAGGATAACCTACAATGAGCAGTTCTTC
TRBV11-2	TRBJ2-7	NA	NA	CTSSWGRGTYGQYF	NA
TRBV11-2	TRBJ2-7	TRBD2	NA	CAFSLASGMYKQYF	TGTGCCTTCAGCTTAGCGAGCGGGATGTACAAGCAGTACTTC
TRBV20-1	TRBJ2-1	NA	NA	CSATLTYIEQFF	TGCAGTGCCACGCTTACCTACATTGAGCAGTTCTTT
TRBV6-5	TRBJ1-1	NA	NA	CANIYSLDTEAFF	TGTGCTAACATTTACTCCCTGGACACTGAAGCTTTCTTT
TRBV7-2	TRBJ2-7	NA	few	CASSLASGTYEQYF	TGTGCCAGCAGCTTAGCTAGTGGTACCTACGAGCAGTACTTC
TRBV4-1	TRBJ2-7	TRBD1	once	CASSQGQGSSYKQYF	TGCGCCAGCAGCCAAGGACAGGGGTCCTCCTACAAGCAGTACTTC
TRBV28	TRBJ1-4	NA	NA	CANSRARELFF	TGTGCTAACAGTCGGGCGAGGGAACTGTTTTTT
TRBV20-1	TRBJ2-1	TRBD2	NA	CSAIASAGAEQFF	TGCAGTGCTATAGCCAGCGCGGGAGCTGAGCAGTTCTTC
TRBV6-6	TRBJ2-7	NA	NA	CASSYSSTRGYEQYF	TGTGCCAGCAGTTACTCGTCGACTAGAGGCTATGAGCAGTACTTC
TRBV7-2	TRBJ2-2	TRBD2	many	CASSLDIAGGTGELFF	TGTGCCAGCAGCTTGGATATCGCGGGAGGAACCGGGGAGCTGTTTTTT
TRBV29-1	TRBJ2-6	NA	NA	CSVWALGSSRTNVLTF	TGCAGCGTTTGGGCCCTCGGGAGCTCTAGGACCAACGTCCTGACTTTC
TRBV20-1	TRBJ2-3	TRBD2	few	CSTTSGTSGRTDTQYF	TGTAGTACTACATCCGGGACTAGCGGGAGAACAGATACGCAGTATTTT
TRBV6-1	TRBJ2-7	TRBD1	NA	CANGEVGQGVGEQYF	TGTGCCAACGGTGAAGTAGGACAGGGAGTGGGCGAGCAGTACTTC
TRBV12-3/TRBV12-4	TRBJ2-7	NA	NA	CACSLSGNEQYF	TGTGCCTGTAGTCTTTCAGGGAACGAGCAGTACTTC
TRBV20-1	TRBJ2-5	NA	NA	CSTPYQVIQETQYF	TGCAGTACACCGTACCAAGTGATCCAAGAGACCCAGTACTTC
TRBV6-1	TRBJ2-5	TRBD2	NA	CASSGSFPGLVGSETQYF	TGTGCCAGCAGTGGGTCCTTCCCGGGACTAGTGGGTTCGGAGACCCAGTACTTC
TRBV6-6	TRBJ2-4	NA	NA	CASSYSVGVSADLAKNIQYF	TGTGCCAGCAGTTACTCAGTCGGGGTCTCAGCTGATCTAGCCAAAAACATTCAATACTTC
TRBV4-1	TRBJ1-5	TRBD1	NA	CANSAQQGDGSQPQHF	TGCGCCAACAGCGCCCAACAGGGGGACGGCAGTCAGCCCCAGCATTTT
TRBV2	TRBJ2-1	TRBD1	NA	CAGRGTGGFEQFF	TGTGCCGGCCGAGGGACAGGGGGATTTGAGCAGTTCTTC
TRBV20-1	TRBJ1-6	NA	medium-sized	CSGLSGREFSPLHF	TGCAGTGGTCTGTCGGGGCGCGAGTTTTCACCCCTCCACTTT
TRBV5-6	TRBJ2-2	NA	few	CAGSLGRNTGELFF	TGTGCTGGCAGTTTGGGACGGAACACTGGGGAGCTGTTTTTT
TRBV10-3	TRBJ2-2	NA	NA	CAINESRETGELFF	TGTGCCATCAATGAGTCCAGAGAGACCGGGGAGCTGTTTTTT
TRBV4-1	TRBJ1-1	TRBD1	NA	CASNQDLYRGNSEAFF	TGCGCCAGCAACCAAGATCTCTACAGGGGTAACAGTGAAGCTTTCTTT
TRBV28	TRBJ1-4	NA	NA	CPSSLAPPWEKLFF	TGTCCCAGCAGTTTGGCCCCTCCCTGGGAAAAACTGTTTTTT
TRBV11-1	TRBJ2-3	TRBD1	many	CPSRGTGMDTQCF	TGTCCCAGCAGAGGGACAGGGATGGATACGCAGTGTTTT
TRBV20-1	TRBJ2-7	TRBD2	NA	CSALAGAETYEHYF	TGCAGTGCCCTAGCGGGAGCAGAAACCTACGAGCACTACTTC
TRBV29-1	TRBJ2-3	NA	NA	CSVVVGLTDRQYF	TGCAGTGTTGTGGTGGGTCTCACAGATAGGCAGTATTTT
TRBV5-1	TRBJ2-1	TRBD2	few	CASQIRASGNEQFF	TGCGCCAGTCAGATCCGGGCTAGCGGCAATGAACAGTTCTTC
TRBV20-1	TRBJ1-4	NA	NA	CSPRRGRGGATNEKLFF	TGCAGTCCTAGACGGGGGAGGGGAGGGGCAACTAATGAAAAACTGTTTTTT
TRBV19	TRBJ2-1	TRBD2	NA	CASRASGNPYNEQFF	TGTGCCAGTAGGGCTAGCGGGAATCCCTACAATGAGCAGTTCTTC
TRBV28	TRBJ1-6	NA	NA	CASSSHRRLYSPLHF	TGTGCCAGCAGTTCGCACAGGCGGTTATATTCACCCCTCCACTTT
TRBV20-1	TRBJ2-3	NA	NA	CSARDESVGTQYF	TGCAGTGCTAGAGATGAGAGCGTCGGGACGCAGTATTTT
TRBV29-1	TRBJ2-1	NA	NA	CSVVPDLYNEQFF	TGCAGTGTTGTCCCAGATTTATACAATGAGCAGTTCTTC
TRBV6-1	TRBJ1-5	NA	NA	CASSNSNQPKHF	TGTGCCAGCAGTAATAGCAATCAACCCAAGCATTTT